This T cell receptor (beta chain) was sequenced during a study of radiotherapy plus CTLA-4 blockade in lung cancer. Findings and limits, study-wide: In blood, after radiotherapy plus ipilimumab, tumor-derived TCR clones expanded. Dynamics of early blood T cell clones, together with interferon-beta, were reportedly the best predictors of response.

With V trimmed by 5 bases and J by 4 bases, 8 bases remained unmatched. The CDR3 is 15 amino acids. Looked up from germline, CDR1 is SGHVS and CDR2 is FQNEAQ. Turning to this clone: As yet, its antigen is unknown.

TCRdb keeps only in-frame clones here, not all; method: immunoSEQ multiplex PCR. The sample has 100,000 or so clones, around 83% seen once. This receptor was identified in a human donor with non-small cell lung cancer that progressed on radiotherapy plus ipilimumab. The chain carries TRBV7-8 and TRBJ1-1; 9 nucleotides align to TRBD1. Material: peripheral blood, obtained from a patient treated with radiotherapy plus ipilimumab. CDR3 loop: CASSPPGTGITEAFF. The CDR3 DNA follows: TGTGCCAGCAGCCCTCCTGGGACAGGGATCACTGAAGCTTTCTTT.